This T cell receptor (beta chain) appears in the sequencing data of a study of blood T cell repertoires in COVID-19. Authors' processing steps: Reference gene primer amplification gave estimated nucleated cell counts. Data came from immunoSEQ multiplex PCR; TCRdb stores just in-frame clones and leaves some out. That table is the source of V, J and clone size, and D and trimming were worked out from the DNA. This table holds about 320,000 clones, 88% found once. Sequenced: peripheral blood. The receptor's source is a young woman with COVID-19, enrolled during active disease.

The CDR3 sequence is CASSIVNLSKDRVNEQYF. CDR3 DNA: TGCGCCAGCAGCATAGTGAACCTTTCCAAGGACAGAGTTAACGAGCAGTACTTC. The chain combines TRBV5-1 with TRBJ2-7; a possible D gene is TRBD1 (6 bases). There are 18 residues in the CDR3. CDR1 and CDR2 (germline): SGHRS, YFSETQ. V was pared by 4 bases and J by 5 bases, with 28 bases between.